This TCR beta chain was sequenced during a study of response to subunit inactivated influenza vaccine (dated by TCRdb to about 2018). About the investigation overall: The study used deep quantitative T cell receptor repertoire profiling to track responses to a trivalent subunit inactivated influenza vaccine. Study-wide conclusions, independent of this receptor: The authors suggested that each seasonal influenza vaccination may recruit only a limited number of new T cells.

Library preparation used RT-PCR. The data were produced on an Illumina HiSeq 2500. Using fastp trimming at Q25 and MiXCR clonotype assembly, TCRdb reanalyzed the public sequencing data and kept in-frame beta chains. Every CDR3 protein is listed once, alongside the most common genes and DNA of its rows. Within this sample are roughly 790,000 distinct CDR3 sequences, with over 20% of them counted one time only. Roughly 10% of the sample rests with the top ten. For this clonotype: No antigen is known for it. No base quality information exists; no much larger clone differs at one position.

The junction carries 14 bases between V and J, which are trimmed by 4 bases and 3 bases respectively. Measured from the cysteine to the phenylalanine, the CDR3 is 15 residues long. Kept here is only the CDR3 DNA, which spans 45 bases and is read in frame from base 1. The germline V gene encodes CDR1 SGHDT and CDR2 YYEEEE. The source of this sequence is a man aged 50 to 59 who received an inactivated influenza vaccine. Donor details come from another sample of the same person, matched by shared clones. The sequence links TRBV5-6 to TRBJ2-1; the D gene is perhaps TRBD1 or TRBD2, each of them matching over 5 bases. The sample here was PBMCs from blood, taken around 5 days after vaccination. CDR3 loop: CASSDQGRNYNEQFF. Here is the DNA: TGTGCCAGCAGCGATCAGGGACGGAACTACAATGAGCAGTTCTTC.